This T cell receptor beta chain was obtained from a study of blood T cell repertoires in COVID-19. Overall study: Collection of acute and convalescent COVID-19 samples took place in the United States, Italy and Spain. From T cells, B-cell-depleted T cells, or PBMCs came the material, which was cDNA or gDNA.

Data came from immunoSEQ multiplex PCR; TCRdb stores just in-frame clones and leaves some out. The sample yields about 160,000 clones, 85% seen once. The sequencing sample was made of peripheral blood. This TCR derives from a human donor with acute or convalescent COVID-19. The donor label of this sample is uncertain.

CDR3 amino acids: CASSSGQTTRYEQYF. The CDR3 DNA follows: TGTGCCAGCAGTTCGGGACAGACCACCCGCTACGAGCAGTACTTC. This chain links TRBV28 with TRBJ2-7, with 7 bases that match TRBD1. The junction had 9 bases not matched to a gene; V was cut back by 4 bases and J by 3 bases. Germline CDR1 is MDHEN and CDR2 is SYDVKM. The CDR3 has 15 amino acids.